What follows are 30 T cell receptor beta chains derived from one specimen sequenced in a study of OX40 agonist ivuxolimab in advanced cancers. Produced via immunoSEQ multiplex PCR; TCRdb's table is partial and in-frame only. The data hold around 80,000 clones, with approximately 95% observed a single time. The sequencing used CD4+ or CD8+ T cells sorted from blood, collected in a trial of the OX40 agonist ivuxolimab. The receptors stem from an adult with an advanced solid tumor such as melanoma, head and neck, liver or kidney cancer.

The rearrangement joins TRBV14 to TRBJ1-1, with D uncertain. V lost 4 bases to trimming and J lost 0 bases, with 6 bases between them. CDR1 SGHDN and CDR2 FVKESK come from the germline V gene. The CDR3 runs 13 residues. CDR3 DNA: TGTGCCAGCAGCCCGACGGTGAACACTGAAGCTTTCTTT. Translation: CASSPTVNTEAFF.

The J gene is TRBJ2-3, the V gene TRBV12-5; D may correspond to TRBD1 or TRBD2 (5 bases each). Trimming left V 2 bases short and J 3 bases short, with 24 bases between. CDR3 length: 19 residues. Germline V gene sequence: CDR1 LGHNT, CDR2 FRNRAP. CDR3 in amino acids: CASGLIPPGQGVGTDTQYF. DNA of the CDR3: TGTGCTAGTGGTTTGATACCACCGGGGCAGGGTGTGGGTACAGATACGCAGTATTTT.

This sequence joins TRBV19 and TRBJ2-2; 9 positions agree with TRBD1. This CDR3 comprises 12 residues. V lost 11 bases and J lost 4; bases outside the gene matches: 2. CDR1 and CDR2 (germline): LNHDA, SQIVND (reference sequence). The CDR3 is CASGQGTGELFF. CDR3 coding DNA: TGTGCCTCGGGACAGGGCACCGGGGAGCTGTTTTTT.

The chain carries TRBV4-1 and TRBJ2-3; TRBD2 agrees at 9 bases. The CDR3 length is 16 residues. The germline V gene encodes CDR1 MGHRA and CDR2 YSYEKL. The junction had 5 bases not matched to a gene; V was cut back by 4 bases and J by 0 bases. The CDR3 reads CASSLSLAGSTDTQYF. CDR3 DNA: TGCGCCAGCAGCCTTTCACTAGCGGGCAGCACAGATACGCAGTATTTT.

The count of this clone is one. The chain is built from TRBV2 and TRBJ2-2; maybe TRBD1 (5 bases). The CDR3 is made up of 14 amino acids. Trimming took 5 bases from V and 1 from J, leaving 8 bases between them. Germline V gives CDR1 SNHLY, CDR2 FYNNEI. CDR3 nucleotides: TGTGCCAGCAGTTTAACAGGGAACACCGGGGAGCTGTTTTTT. Its translation: CASSLTGNTGELFF.

The chain has TRBV9 and TRBJ2-5; 8 nucleotides agree with TRBD2. CDR1 and CDR2 (germline): SGDLS, YYNGEE. Trimming cost V 3 bases and J 5 bases; bases outside gene matches: 12. The CDR3 length is 16 residues. DNA for the CDR3: TGTGCCAGCAGCGCTCCCCCTGGACTAGCTCGCGAGACCCAGTACTTC. Amino acids: CASSAPPGLARETQYF.

The chain joins TRBV7-9 to TRBJ2-1; 7 bases align to TRBD1. V was pared by 4 bases and J by 0 bases, with 3 bases of the junction left unmatched. The CDR3 sequence is 15 residues long. The V gene's germline CDR1 is SEHNR and CDR2 FQNEAQ (reference sequence). CDR3 residues: CASSWDRSSYNEQFF. CDR3 bases: TGTGCCAGCAGCTGGGACAGAAGCTCCTACAATGAGCAGTTCTTC.

This clone was seen only once. This chain connects TRBV4-1 to TRBJ2-1; D not certain. The length of the CDR3 is 15 residues. Between the trimmed V and J ends, which lost 0 bases and 2 bases, there was a span of 8 bases. From germline, CDR1 is MGHRA and CDR2 YSYEKL. CDR3 bases: TGCGCCAGCAGCCAAGAACCTCGAGCCTACAATGAGCAGTTCTTC. Its translation: CASSQEPRAYNEQFF.

V gene TRBV12-5 combines with J gene TRBJ1-4; no firm D call. Germline CDR1 and CDR2: LGHNT and FRNRAP. Trimming cost V 6 bases and J 8 bases, with 4 bases left between them. CDR3 length: 10 residues. This CDR3 is CASGVEKLFF. As DNA, the CDR3 is TGTGCTAGTGGGGTAGAAAAACTGTTTTTT.

Worth noting for this clone: Its ends do not fully match the called genes, so a read error is possible. The J gene is TRBJ1-5, the V gene TRBV27, with unresolved D. Germline V gives CDR1 MNHEY, CDR2 SMNVEV (reference sequence). CDR3 size: 15 residues. CDR3 DNA sequence: TGTGCCAGCAGTTCGAAACTATTTAGCGATCAGCCCCAGCATTTT. Its protein is CASSSKLFSDQPQHF.

This clone appeared once. The chain couples TRBV28 to TRBJ1-4; TRBD1 matches 7 bases. The CDR3 covers 15 residues. Germline V lookup: CDR1 MDHEN, CDR2 SYDVKM. V was clipped by 1 base and J by 7 bases; unmatched bases: 6. CDR3 coding DNA: TGTGCCAGCAGTTTATCCGGGACAGTAAGTGAAAAACTGTTTTTT. It translates to CASSLSGTVSEKLFF.

The chain combines TRBV5-1 with TRBJ2-7, with 9 bases matching TRBD1. From germline, CDR1 is SGHRS and CDR2 YFSETQ. Losses at the gene ends were 4 bases for V and 3 bases for J; bases not matched to a gene: 11. CDR3 length: 16 residues. The CDR3 is CASSPAPGQGYYEQYF. The CDR3 DNA sequence: TGCGCCAGCAGCCCGGCCCCGGGACAGGGATACTACGAGCAGTACTTC.

This clone is a singleton in its sample. The gene calls are TRBV11-2 and TRBJ2-3; D perhaps matches TRBD2 (6 bases). V was shortened by 1 base and J by 4 bases, with 12 bases between the two germline ends. The CDR3 length is 15 residues. Germline CDR1 and CDR2: SGHAT and FQNNGV. CDR3 region: CASSLGGRDSDTQYF. CDR3 nucleotide sequence: TGTGCCAGCAGCTTAGGCGGCAGGGACTCAGATACGCAGTATTTT.

Notes on this clone: A read error may produce the germline difference seen at one junction end. At the DNA level, this CDR3 is encoded by other sequences in the same sample as well. The CDR3 nucleotides read TGCGCCAGCAGCTTAGCCTTCGCCGGCTCAGCGGGAGAGCAGTACTTC. Its protein is CASSLAFAGSAGEQYF. The J gene is TRBJ2-7, the V gene TRBV7-8; TRBD2 matches at 7 bases. Germline V gene lookup returns CDR1 SGHVS and CDR2 FQNEAQ. This CDR3 region has 16 residues.

The V call is TRBV4-1, the J call TRBJ2-3; 9 nucleotides agree with TRBD2. The V gene end was trimmed by 0 bases and the J gene end by 2 bases; junction bases not matched to a gene: 12. Germline CDR1 MGHRA, CDR2 YSYEKL. CDR3 length: 19 residues. DNA of the CDR3: TGCGCCAGCAGCCAAGAACTCGCTGGGCGCGGGGGGGCCACAGATACGCAGTATTTT. It yields the protein CASSQELAGRGGATDTQYF.

The rearrangement uses TRBV27 and TRBJ2-3; 11 bases are shared with TRBD2. CDR1 is MNHEY and CDR2 is SMNVEV in the germline V gene (reference sequence). V shed 6 bases and J 3 bases; nucleotides not matched to a gene: 8. This CDR3 region has 16 residues. DNA for the CDR3: TGTGCCAGCAGCCCTCTCGGGACTAGCGGAACAGATACGCAGTATTTT. This translates into CASSPLGTSGTDTQYF.

The J gene is TRBJ2-7, the V gene TRBV11-2, with 9 bases identical to TRBD2. Germline assignment: CDR1 SGHAT and CDR2 FQNNGV. With V trimmed by 5 bases and J by 5 bases, 7 bases remained unmatched. The CDR3 sequence is 14 residues long. The DNA of the CDR3 is TGTGCCAGCAGCCGTAGCGGGAGAGGCAACGAGCAGTACTTC. It encodes CASSRSGRGNEQYF.

This clone was observed once. The rearrangement uses TRBV18 and TRBJ1-2; D possibly corresponds to TRBD1 (5 bases). The V gene lost 4 bases and the J gene lost 3 bases, with 18 bases spanning the gap. From germline, CDR1 is KGHSH and CDR2 LQKENI. The CDR3 consists of 16 residues. CDR3 nucleotide sequence: TGTGCCAGCTCACACCCGATAGAGGGGTTCGACTATGGCTACACCTTC. This sequence encodes CASSHPIEGFDYGYTF.

This clone was observed once. The chain recombines TRBV7-9 with TRBJ2-2; D perhaps matches TRBD2 (7 bases). The CDR3 contains 14 residues. Between the trimmed V and J ends, which lost 8 bases and 3 bases, there was a span of 13 bases. Per germline, CDR1 SEHNR and CDR2 FQNEAQ (reference sequence). This CDR3 is CASHGGRDTGELFF. Here the CDR3 DNA reads TGTGCCAGCCACGGGGGGCGCGACACCGGGGAGCTGTTTTTT. Based on the CDR3 plus reference TRBV7-9 and TRBJ2-2, the full variable domain is DTGVSQNPRHKITKRGQNVTFRCDPISEHNRLYWYRQTLGQGPEFLTYFQNEAQLEKSRLLSDRFSAERPKGSFSTLEIQRTEQGDSAMYLCASHGGRDTGELFFGEGSRLTVL.

The V call is TRBV4-3, the J call TRBJ2-3; 7 bases align to TRBD2. V gave up 0 bases and J gave up 6 bases; unmatched junction bases: 9. The CDR3 runs to 16 residues. Looked up from germline, CDR1 is LGHNA and CDR2 is YSLEER. The CDR3 DNA sequence: TGCGCCAGCAGCCAAGAAGCAGCGGGACTCACGGATACGCAGTATTTT. As protein: CASSQEAAGLTDTQYF.

This chain uses TRBV5-6 with TRBJ1-2; no clear D gene. V lost 2 bases and J lost 8, with 22 bases in between. Germline loops: CDR1 SGHDT, CDR2 YYEEEE. This CDR3 has 16 amino acids. CDR3 sequence (DNA): TGTGCCAGCAGCTTCCAAGTTGGCGCCCCCCTAGTAGGCTACACCTTC. This encodes CASSFQVGAPLVGYTF.

This sequence joins TRBV6-5 and TRBJ1-1; D uncertain. The V gene's germline CDR1 is MNHEY and CDR2 SVGAGI. V was clipped by 5 bases and J by 8 bases, with 21 bases between them. The CDR3 covers 15 residues. CDR3 sequence: CASSPEGPMALEAFF. The CDR3 region has the DNA TGTGCCAGCAGTCCCGAGGGCCCGATGGCCCTCGAAGCTTTCTTT.

The V and J genes are TRBV27 and TRBJ1-4; 11 bases map to TRBD1. V was clipped by 4 bases and J by 10 bases; unmatched bases: 5. Germline V gene lookup returns CDR1 MNHEY and CDR2 SMNVEV (reference sequence). The CDR3 covers 14 residues. CDR3: CASSSGQGVGKLFF. The CDR3 region has the DNA TGTGCCAGCAGTTCGGGACAGGGGGTGGGAAAACTGTTTTTT.

The rearrangement links TRBV10-2 to TRBJ2-7, with 8 bases fitting TRBD1. The junction had 3 bases not matched to a gene; V was cut back by 6 bases and J by 2 bases. Germline V gene data show CDR1 as WSHSY and CDR2 as SAAADI. The CDR3 spans 13 residues. The CDR3 coding sequence is TGCGCCAGCAGAGGACAGGGTCCCTACGAGCAGTACTTC. Translated, it gives CASRGQGPYEQYF.

This chain joins TRBV4-3 and TRBJ2-7, with 9 bases that match TRBD2. V lost 0 bases, J lost 7 bases, and 7 bases stayed unmatched. This CDR3 is built from 15 residues. Germline V gene sequence: CDR1 LGHNA, CDR2 YSLEER. The CDR3 DNA is TGCGCCAGCAGCCAAGATAGCGGGGGCCTCTGGGAGCAGTACTTC. It yields the protein CASSQDSGGLWEQYF.

The rearrangement uses TRBV19 and TRBJ2-1, with D perhaps given as TRBD1 or TRBD2 (5 bases each). CDR3 length: 12 residues. CDR1 and CDR2 from the germline V gene are LNHDA and SQIVND (reference sequence). With 9 bases removed from V and 4 bases from J, the gap between germline ends came to 10 bases. CDR3 nucleotide sequence: TGTGCCAGCGAGGGGCAATACAATGAGCAGTTCTTC. Residues: CASEGQYNEQFF.

V is TRBV28 and J is TRBJ2-7; 10 bases align to TRBD1. V dropped 5 bases and J dropped 6; count of bases not matched to a gene: 10. Germline V lookup: CDR1 MDHEN, CDR2 SYDVKM. CDR3 length: 15 residues. This CDR3 is CASSPFGTGVSEQYF. The CDR3 coding sequence is TGTGCCAGCAGTCCGTTTGGGACAGGGGTCTCCGAGCAGTACTTC.

The V and J genes are TRBV7-7 and TRBJ2-2; no definite D call. V was pared by 5 bases and J by 0 bases, with 22 bases between. From germline, CDR1 is SSHAT and CDR2 FNYEAQ (reference sequence). The CDR3 length is 19 residues. DNA for the CDR3: TGTGCCAGCAGCAAAAGACTCCGACCCCCGGCCACGAACACCGGGGAGCTGTTTTTT. It specifies CASSKRLRPPATNTGELFF.

Comments on this clone: The same CDR3 also results from other DNA sequences found in this sample. The chain employs TRBV4-1 and TRBJ2-7; 7 nucleotides line up with TRBD2. Trimming removed 1 base from V and 2 bases from J; junction bases left unmatched: 5. The CDR3 length is 15 residues. The germline V gene encodes CDR1 MGHRA and CDR2 YSYEKL. The CDR3, as DNA: TGCGCCAGCAGCCAAGGGGCTGGGGGGGCCTACGAGCAGTACTTC. Translation gives CASSQGAGGAYEQYF.

The J gene is TRBJ1-1, the V gene TRBV27, with 7 bases matching TRBD1. Losses at the gene ends were 3 bases for V and 1 base for J; bases not matched to a gene: 2. Germline V gene data show CDR1 as MNHEY and CDR2 as SMNVEV (reference sequence). The length of the CDR3 is 14 residues. The CDR3 nucleotides are TGTGCCAGCAGTTTCCGGACAGGGAACACTGAAGCTTTCTTT. This encodes CASSFRTGNTEAFF.